These T cell receptor beta chains were read from a single sample in a study of shared clonotypes between healthy human individuals. Profiling relied on immunoSEQ multiplex PCR, and the TCRdb table lists in-frame clones only, not all of them. The sample consists of under 1,100,000 clones, around three quarters of them appearing once. The sequencing sample was made of memory CD4+ T cells from PBMCs. These receptors were obtained from a man between 18 and 29 years old in good health. Some clones in this sample may be carry-over from other donors' samples. CDR3s include the opening cysteine and the closing phenylalanine or tryptophan. Each record gives: D gene, clone size, J gene, V gene, CDR3 protein, CDR3 DNA. A D gene is named only where the DNA matches it firmly. A clone size is listed for some rows: how often the clone was seen (once, few, many), or a class if it is expanded.

TRBD1 NA TRBJ2-1 TRBV10-1 CASSTRQGQQFF TGCGCCAGCAGCACTAGACAGGGGCAGCAGTTCTTC
NA NA TRBJ2-1 TRBV7-9 CASSSPSRDEQFF TGTGCCAGCAGCTCCCCCTCTCGAGATGAGCAGTTCTTC
TRBD2 once TRBJ2-2 TRBV18 CASSPGLAAGELFF TGTGCCAGCTCACCGGGACTAGCCGCCGGGGAGCTGTTTTTT
TRBD1 NA TRBJ2-5 TRBV27 CASSRKQGVQYF TGTGCCAGCAGTCGCAAACAGGGGGTGCAGTACTTC
NA NA TRBJ2-3 TRBV5-6 CASSDRTRADTQYF TGTGCCAGCAGCGACAGGACTAGGGCGGATACGCAGTATTTT
NA NA TRBJ2-5 TRBV6-1 CASSEILTGGVETQYF TGTGCCAGCAGTGAAATTTTAACAGGCGGGGTAGAGACCCAGTACTTC
TRBD2 NA TRBJ2-7 TRBV19 CASSMGTSGSYEQYF TGTGCCAGTAGTATGGGAACTAGCGGGAGTTACGAGCAGTACTTC
TRBD1 NA TRBJ2-1 TRBV29-1 CSVESSTGAGSYNEQFF TGCAGCGTTGAATCGTCCACAGGGGCAGGCTCCTACAATGAGCAGTTCTTC
NA NA TRBJ2-6 TRBV6-1 CASSVGSRLLGANVLTF TGTGCCAGCAGTGTGGGGTCTCGCCTTCTGGGGGCCAACGTCCTGACTTTC
NA few TRBJ1-2 TRBV7-2 CASSLDRAANYGYTF TGTGCCAGCAGCTTAGACAGAGCAGCTAACTATGGCTACACCTTC
NA NA TRBJ1-2 TRBV7-3 CASERCGTNYGYTF TGTGCCAGCGAGAGGTGCGGGACTAACTATGGCTACACCTTC
TRBD1 NA TRBJ2-7 TRBV19 CASSIRDRDDEQYF TGTGCCAGTAGTATTAGGGACAGGGACGACGAGCAGTACTTC
TRBD2 NA TRBJ2-3 TRBV9 CASSVGVAGHTQYF TGTGCCAGCAGCGTAGGGGTAGCGGGGCATACGCAGTATTTT
NA NA TRBJ2-3 TRBV27 CASRPKGAGTDTQYF TGTGCCAGCAGGCCGAAAGGGGCGGGCACAGATACGCAGTATTTT
TRBD2 NA TRBJ2-3 TRBV29-1 CSVEGVRESSNTQYF TGCAGCGTTGAGGGTGTGCGGGAGAGCTCCAATACGCAGTATTTT
TRBD1 NA TRBJ2-7 TRBV7-2 CASSPTGTVSYEQYF TGTGCCAGCAGCCCCACCGGGACAGTCTCCTACGAGCAGTACTTC
TRBD1 NA TRBJ2-2 TRBV7-2 CASSLLGQGWLFF TGTGCCAGCAGCTTACTGGGACAGGGTTGGCTGTTTTTT
TRBD2 NA TRBJ2-2 TRBV5-1 CASSLVLAGNTGELFF TGCGCCAGCAGCTTGGTTCTAGCGGGGAACACCGGGGAGCTGTTTTTT
NA NA TRBJ1-1 TRBV19 CASSIGQPNTEAFF TGTGCCAGTAGTATTGGACAGCCGAACACTGAAGCTTTCTTT
NA NA TRBJ1-1 TRBV28 CASSRSGYTEAFF TGTGCCAGCAGTCGCTCAGGGTACACTGAAGCTTTCTTT
TRBD2 NA TRBJ2-4 TRBV10-3 CAISEGLAGANAGSKNIQYF TGTGCCATCAGTGAGGGGCTAGCGGGAGCAAACGCGGGATCCAAAAACATTCAGTACTTC
NA many TRBJ2-7 TRBV30 CAWNRGAGSAQYF TGTGCCTGGAATCGGGGGGCCGGATCGGCGCAGTACTTC
TRBD2 NA TRBJ2-7 TRBV7-6 CASSLVAGEFYEQYF TGTGCCAGCAGCTTAGTAGCGGGAGAGTTCTACGAGCAGTACTTC
NA once TRBJ1-3 TRBV2 CASSLLNTIYF TGTGCCAGCAGCCTTCTTAACACCATATATTTT
TRBD1 NA TRBJ2-5 TRBV14 CASSLRQGKGETQYF TGTGCCAGCAGCCTTCGACAGGGAAAGGGGGAGACCCAGTACTTC
NA NA TRBJ2-1 TRBV21-1 CASNLGGVFGNEQFF TGTGCCAGCAACTTGGGCGGGGTCTTTGGGAATGAGCAGTTCTTC
NA many TRBJ2-5 TRBV2 CASARSRGLQETQYF TGTGCCAGCGCCCGGTCCAGGGGCCTCCAAGAGACCCAGTACTTC
NA once TRBJ2-7 TRBV6-1 CASGEYLRTSYEQYF TGTGCCAGCGGAGAATATCTTAGGACTTCTTACGAGCAGTACTTC
NA NA TRBJ1-4 TRBV19 CASSHGSNEKLFF TGTGCCAGTAGTCACGGAAGTAATGAAAAACTGTTTTTT